These 2 T cell receptor beta chains share one sample of origin, sequenced in a study of human T cells and chemical hapten exposure. TCRdb re-analysed the RACE reads in MiXCR, keeping a single row per CDR3 protein. Among about 120,000 distinct CDR3 sequences, roughly 15% were seen once, and the ten largest hold around 0.99%. This sample's time point: patch test 1, 2 weeks after DPC sensitization. As to treatment: therapeutic diphenylcyclopropenone sensitization with weekly scalp DPC. The sequencing used whole blood, collected in connection with sensitization to the hapten diphenylcyclopropenone (DPC). Receptors were obtained from a man aged 18 to 29 with alopecia areata. Some clones in this sample may be carry-over from other donors' samples.

The chain is built from TRBV28 and TRBJ2-7; possibly TRBD1 for D (5 bases). V lost 7 bases and J 3 bases, leaving 10 bases between the germline ends. There are 12 residues in the CDR3. Germline lookup yields CDR1 MDHEN and CDR2 SYDVKM. CDR3: CASNGAVYEQYF. CDR3 nucleotide sequence: TGTGCCAGCAATGGGGCAGTCTACGAGCAGTACTTC.

This clonotype was counted a few times. The chain joins TRBV18 to TRBJ2-2, with D unresolved. The CDR3 length is 11 residues. Trimming removed 3 bases from V and 5 bases from J, with 1 base in between. From germline, CDR1 is KGHSH and CDR2 LQKENI. The chain's CDR3 is CASSPTGELFF. The CDR3 DNA is TGTGCCAGCTCACCGACCGGGGAGCTGTTTTTT.